The rows below give T cell receptor beta chains drawn from one sample of a study of blood T cells in healthy people across ages. TCRdb re-called the 5' RACE reads through MiXCR, storing one row per CDR3 protein. Here the sample spans roughly 800,000 distinct CDR3 sequences, 36% being singletons. Input material: blood. These receptors were obtained from a young man in good health. Both conserved end residues are part of each CDR3. A D gene is named only where the DNA matches it firmly. Part of the rows lack a size; the others show once, few, many or a class for expanded clones.

V: TRBV4-2
size: few
D: .
J: TRBJ1-1
DNA: TGTGCCAGCACCGGAGGGTCGGGGGTATTCTGGGGCACTGAAGCTTTCTTT
CDR3: CASTGGSGVFWGTEAFF

V: TRBV9
size: many
D: TRBD1
J: TRBJ2-7
DNA: TGTGCCAGCAGCGTAGGCTGGGGCGGGACAGGACCAAGCTACGAGCAGTACTTC
CDR3: CASSVGWGGTGPSYEQYF

V: TRBV27
size: .
D: TRBD1
J: TRBJ1-2
DNA: TGTGCCAGCAGTCCGCAGACAGGGTACTATGGCTACACCTTC
CDR3: CASSPQTGYYGYTF

V: TRBV6-6
size: .
D: .
J: TRBJ1-2
DNA: TGTGCCAGCAGTGACTCAGGGGACTATGGCTACACCTTC
CDR3: CASSDSGDYGYTF

V: TRBV20-1
size: .
D: TRBD1
J: TRBJ2-7
DNA: TGCAGTGCTCACAGGGGGCCTCTCTACAATGAGCAGTACTTC
CDR3: CSAHRGPLYNEQYF

V: TRBV3-1
size: .
D: TRBD2
J: TRBJ2-1
DNA: TGTGCCAGCAGCCAAGACGTGAGCGGGGGGGAGACCCAGTTCTTC
CDR3: CASSQDVSGGETQFF

V: TRBV11-2
size: .
D: .
J: TRBJ2-7
DNA: TGTGCCAGCAGCCTCCCCGGAGGCTTAAGGAGCTCCTACAATGAGCAGTACTTC
CDR3: CASSLPGGLRSSYNEQYF

V: TRBV12-3/TRBV12-4
size: .
D: .
J: TRBJ2-3
DNA: TGTGCCAGCAGTTTGGCAGGAAAATCTAGCACAGATACGCAGTATTTT
CDR3: CASSLAGKSSTDTQYF

V: TRBV9
size: few
D: TRBD1
J: TRBJ2-3
DNA: TGTGCCAGCAGGTCTTCAGGGGGAGATACGCAGTATTTT
CDR3: CASRSSGGDTQYF

V: TRBV5-5
size: once
D: .
J: TRBJ1-1
DNA: TGTGCCAGCAGCTTGCTATTAACAGTGAACACTGAAGCTTTCTTT
CDR3: CASSLLLTVNTEAFF

V: TRBV7-7
size: .
D: TRBD2
J: TRBJ2-7
DNA: TGTGCTAGCAGCACTACTAGCGGCAATGAGCAGTACTTC
CDR3: CASSTTSGNEQYF